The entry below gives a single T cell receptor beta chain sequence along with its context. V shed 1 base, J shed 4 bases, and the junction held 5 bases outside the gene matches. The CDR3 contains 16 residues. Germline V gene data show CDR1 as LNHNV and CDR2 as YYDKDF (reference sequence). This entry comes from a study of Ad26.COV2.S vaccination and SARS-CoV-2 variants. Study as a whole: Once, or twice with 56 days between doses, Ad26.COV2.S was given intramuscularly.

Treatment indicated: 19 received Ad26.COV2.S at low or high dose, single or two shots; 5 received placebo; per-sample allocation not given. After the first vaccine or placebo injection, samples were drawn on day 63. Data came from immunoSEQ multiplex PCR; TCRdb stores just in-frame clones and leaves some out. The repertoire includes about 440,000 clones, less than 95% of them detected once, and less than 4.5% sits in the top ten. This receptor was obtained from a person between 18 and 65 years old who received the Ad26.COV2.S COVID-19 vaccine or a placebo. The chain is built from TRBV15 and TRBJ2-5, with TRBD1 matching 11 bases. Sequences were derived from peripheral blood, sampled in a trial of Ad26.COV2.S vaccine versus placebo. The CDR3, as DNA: TGTGCCACCAGCAGAGGCCGGGACAGGGGGTTAGAGACCCAGTACTTC. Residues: CATSRGRDRGLETQYF.